This TCR beta chain was sequenced during a study of beta chain features in type 1 diabetes. A remark on this clone: No antigen is known for it.

Study-level points and caveats: Although PCR might favor shorter templates, it would do so equally in patients and controls. TCRB CDR3s from Type 1 diabetes patients were moderately but significantly shorter in all four CD4+ subsets. The naive, central memory and Treg TCRB repertoires showed an apparent similarity that was greater among patients than among healthy donors.

Reverse transcription of all isolated RNA meant that expressed TCRB transcripts were sequenced. Deep immunoSEQ sequencing covered naive, central memory and regulatory T cell samples. Sequencing used immunoSEQ multiplex PCR; TCRdb keeps in-frame clones, though not all of them. Here the sample spans over 150,000 clones, about 8% being singletons. On average, the one heparinised blood draw given by each donor was roughly 100 mL. Germline-derived CDR1 and CDR2 are SGHTA and FQGNSA. The junction had 8 bases not matched to a gene; V was cut back by 3 bases and J by 3 bases. CDR3 size: 15 residues. Sequenced input: central memory CD4+ T cells from blood. This receptor was identified in a woman between 40 and 55 years old with type 1 diabetes. This sequence joins TRBV7-2 and TRBJ2-7, with 7 bases aligning to TRBD2. CDR3 loop: CASSFLRESYYEQYF. The CDR3 DNA reads as TGTGCCAGCAGCTTTCTGCGGGAGAGCTACTACGAGCAGTACTTC.